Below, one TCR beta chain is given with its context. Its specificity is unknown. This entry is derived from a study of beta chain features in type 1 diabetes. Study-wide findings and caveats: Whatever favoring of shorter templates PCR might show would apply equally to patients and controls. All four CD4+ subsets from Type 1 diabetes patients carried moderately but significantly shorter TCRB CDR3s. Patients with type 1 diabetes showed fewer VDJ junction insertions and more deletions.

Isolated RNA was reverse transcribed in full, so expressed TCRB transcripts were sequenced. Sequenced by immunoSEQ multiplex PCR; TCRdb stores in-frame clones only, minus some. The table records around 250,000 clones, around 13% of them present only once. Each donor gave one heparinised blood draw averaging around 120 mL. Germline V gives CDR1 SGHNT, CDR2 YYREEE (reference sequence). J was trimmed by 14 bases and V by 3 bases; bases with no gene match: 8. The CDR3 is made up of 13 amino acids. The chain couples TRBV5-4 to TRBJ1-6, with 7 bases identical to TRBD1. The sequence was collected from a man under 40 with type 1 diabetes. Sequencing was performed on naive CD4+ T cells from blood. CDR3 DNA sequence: TGTGCCAGCAGCTCGGACAGGCCTAGGGCCCTCCACTTT. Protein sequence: CASSSDRPRALHF.